Listed below are T cell receptor beta chains from one sample, sequenced in a study of patients and donors after allogeneic stem cell transplantation. Each CDR3 protein gets one entry after TCRdb re-called the RT-PCR reads with MiXCR. Of approximately 160,000 distinct CDR3 sequences in the sample, roughly 31% were seen once. Sequenced input: blood, either unsorted or a sorted T cell fraction (not recorded which). Receptor source: a human donor who was either an allogeneic HSCT recipient or a stem cell or donor lymphocyte infusion donor (not recorded which). It is not recorded whose cells these are; they may come from a transplant donor. The CDR3 runs from the conserved cysteine through the conserved F or W.

v_call: TRBV29-1
cdr3_aa: CSGRLAGTTDTQYF

v_call: TRBV13
cdr3_aa: CASSLGRAASGLYNEQFF

v_call: TRBV28
cdr3_aa: CASSSSVREQFF

v_call: TRBV27
cdr3_aa: CASSYSGTGGWYGYTF

v_call: TRBV15
cdr3_aa: CATSREERAQHF

v_call: TRBV2
cdr3_aa: CATFILAPYEQYF

v_call: TRBV6-2/TRBV6-3
cdr3_aa: CASSYLYSDAGRGEQFF

v_call: TRBV7-2
cdr3_aa: CASNPRALVARELFF

v_call: TRBV28
cdr3_aa: CATAGNQAVTYNEQFF

v_call: TRBV20-1
cdr3_aa: CSARASSGSGYEQYF

v_call: TRBV5-1
cdr3_aa: CASSLTPTGELFF

v_call: TRBV20-1
cdr3_aa: CSAGTGGKNEQFF

v_call: TRBV2
cdr3_aa: CASSAPGDTYGYTF

v_call: TRBV29-1
cdr3_aa: CSGGRVNTEAFF

v_call: TRBV20-1
cdr3_aa: CSAGQGSSSYEQYF

v_call: TRBV3-1
cdr3_aa: CASSQVPLAGGPTKQETQYF

v_call: TRBV16
cdr3_aa: CASSQEGRPQETQYF

v_call: TRBV12-3/TRBV12-4
cdr3_aa: CASSHSGGFGEKLFF

v_call: TRBV19
cdr3_aa: CANIDRAGNQPQHF

v_call: TRBV2
cdr3_aa: CASSDTLAGGDQPQHF

v_call: TRBV5-1
cdr3_aa: CASSWTGAVNQPQHF

v_call: TRBV11-3
cdr3_aa: CASSPDRGRNEQYF

v_call: TRBV15
cdr3_aa: CATSREPDRGSAYEQYF

v_call: TRBV29-1
cdr3_aa: CSAQDRANSPLHF

v_call: TRBV6-5
cdr3_aa: CASRTWTGLNTEAFF

v_call: TRBV4-3
cdr3_aa: CASSRSPTGFYEQYF

v_call: TRBV5-6
cdr3_aa: CASSLSDQPQHF

v_call: TRBV20-1
cdr3_aa: CSARDPGNTIYF

v_call: TRBV5-1
cdr3_aa: CASSVGTKGEKLFF

v_call: TRBV20-1
cdr3_aa: CSAQDRAEAFF

v_call: TRBV29-1
cdr3_aa: CSVGTEQETQYF

v_call: TRBV7-6
cdr3_aa: CASSLEIGSAYEQYF

v_call: TRBV3-1
cdr3_aa: CASSQGDRVYQPQHF

v_call: TRBV5-1
cdr3_aa: CASSPGTSGIDEQFF

v_call: TRBV20-1
cdr3_aa: CSAKREGLGSTQYF

v_call: TRBV7-9
cdr3_aa: CASSWPLTGDYNEQFF

v_call: TRBV5-1
cdr3_aa: CASSLTGTGDYEQYF

v_call: TRBV24-1
cdr3_aa: CATSDSAGNYGYTF

v_call: TRBV4-1
cdr3_aa: CASSQGPGTEAFF

v_call: TRBV7-9
cdr3_aa: CASSDRQVNTEAFF

v_call: TRBV6-1
cdr3_aa: CASSAPGNMNTEAFF

v_call: TRBV18
cdr3_aa: CASSPPNDPIEKLFF

v_call: TRBV10-3
cdr3_aa: CAISENREETQYF

v_call: TRBV5-1
cdr3_aa: CASSYRQGNSYGYTF

v_call: TRBV6-5
cdr3_aa: CASSYSRDYPYEQYF

v_call: TRBV11-2
cdr3_aa: CASSFTSSSYNEQFF

v_call: TRBV10-3
cdr3_aa: CAISEFLEWSNQPQHF

v_call: TRBV29-1
cdr3_aa: CSVGGSSYGYTF